The present T cell receptor (beta chain) was sequenced within a study of blood T cell repertoires in COVID-19. Overall study context: From the United States, Italy and Spain came samples of acute and convalescent COVID-19.

The authors' processing: Amplification of reference gene primers provided the estimated nucleated cell counts. Clones were read by immunoSEQ multiplex PCR, and TCRdb kept only the in-frame ones, dropping some. Clonal size and the V and J genes are those of that table, whereas D and trimming came from the DNA. The sample holds roughly 250,000 clones, about 80% seen once. This CDR3 comprises 15 residues. Germline trimming cut 6 bases from V and 7 bases from J; bases unmatched to any gene: 12. The germline V gene encodes CDR1 SEHNR and CDR2 FQNEAQ (reference sequence). Seattle participants joined during active infection and were tracked over time.

The specimen was peripheral blood. This receptor was taken from a person between 70 and 80 years old with COVID-19, enrolled during active disease. The chain has TRBV7-9 and TRBJ2-1, with 7 bases lining up with TRBD2. The CDR3 DNA reads as TGTGCCAGCAGTCATGACGGTCGGGGGGAGAATGAGCAGTTCTTC. Translation: CASSHDGRGENEQFF.